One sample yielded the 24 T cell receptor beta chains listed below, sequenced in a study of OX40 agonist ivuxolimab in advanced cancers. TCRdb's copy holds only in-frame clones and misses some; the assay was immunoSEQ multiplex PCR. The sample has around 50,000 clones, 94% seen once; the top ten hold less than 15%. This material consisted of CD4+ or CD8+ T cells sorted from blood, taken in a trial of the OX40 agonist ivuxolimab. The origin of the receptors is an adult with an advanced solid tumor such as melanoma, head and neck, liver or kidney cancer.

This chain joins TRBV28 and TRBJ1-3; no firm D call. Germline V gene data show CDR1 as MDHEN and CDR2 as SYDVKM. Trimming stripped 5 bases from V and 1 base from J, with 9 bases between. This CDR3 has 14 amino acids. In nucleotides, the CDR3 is TGTGCCAGCAGTGTCGCGCCTTCTGGAAACACCATATATTTT. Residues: CASSVAPSGNTIYF. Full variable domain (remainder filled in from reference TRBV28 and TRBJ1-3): DVKVTQSSRYLVKRTGEKVFLECVQDMDHENMFWYRQDPGLGLRLIYFSYDVKMKEKGDIPEGYSVSREKKERFSLILESASTNQTSMYLCASSVAPSGNTIYFGEGSWLTVV.

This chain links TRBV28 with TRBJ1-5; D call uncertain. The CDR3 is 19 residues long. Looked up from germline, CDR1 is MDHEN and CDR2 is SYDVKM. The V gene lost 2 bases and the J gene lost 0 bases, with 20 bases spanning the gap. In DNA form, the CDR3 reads TGTGCCAGCAGTTTAAAATGGCCCCAGATATTAGATAGCAATCAGCCCCAGCATTTT. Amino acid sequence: CASSLKWPQILDSNQPQHF.

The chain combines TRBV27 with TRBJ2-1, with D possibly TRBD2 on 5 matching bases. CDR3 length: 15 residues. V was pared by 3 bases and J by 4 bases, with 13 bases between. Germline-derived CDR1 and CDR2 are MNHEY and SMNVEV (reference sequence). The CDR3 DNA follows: TGTGCCAGCAGTTTTATTCCCAGGAGGTACAATGAGCAGTTCTTC. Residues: CASSFIPRRYNEQFF.

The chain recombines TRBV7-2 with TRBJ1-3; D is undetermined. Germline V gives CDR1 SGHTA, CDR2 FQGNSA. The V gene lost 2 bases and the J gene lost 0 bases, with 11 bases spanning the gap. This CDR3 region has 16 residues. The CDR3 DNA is TGTGCCAGCAGCTTATTCCCGGAGGGCTCTGGAAACACCATATATTTT. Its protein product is CASSLFPEGSGNTIYF.

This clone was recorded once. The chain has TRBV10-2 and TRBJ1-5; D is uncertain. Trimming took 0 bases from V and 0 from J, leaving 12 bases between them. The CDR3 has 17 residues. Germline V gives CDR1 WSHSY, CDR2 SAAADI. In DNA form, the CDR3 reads TGCGCCAGCAGTGAGTCGAGATTGGGGTATAGCAATCAGCCCCAGCATTTT. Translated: CASSESRLGYSNQPQHF.

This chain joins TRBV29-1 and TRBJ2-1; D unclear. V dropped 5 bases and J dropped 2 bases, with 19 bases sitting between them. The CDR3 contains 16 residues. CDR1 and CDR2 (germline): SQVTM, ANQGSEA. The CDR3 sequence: CSVWKSRTAAYNEQFF. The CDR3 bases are TGCAGCGTTTGGAAGTCCAGGACGGCTGCCTACAATGAGCAGTTCTTC.

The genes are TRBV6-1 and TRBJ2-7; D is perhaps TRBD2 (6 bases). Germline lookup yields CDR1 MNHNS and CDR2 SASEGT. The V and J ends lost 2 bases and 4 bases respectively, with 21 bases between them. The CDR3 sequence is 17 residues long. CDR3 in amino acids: CASSELGFELAGYEQYF. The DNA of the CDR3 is TGTGCCAGCAGTGAACTTGGTTTTGAACTAGCTGGATACGAGCAGTACTTC.

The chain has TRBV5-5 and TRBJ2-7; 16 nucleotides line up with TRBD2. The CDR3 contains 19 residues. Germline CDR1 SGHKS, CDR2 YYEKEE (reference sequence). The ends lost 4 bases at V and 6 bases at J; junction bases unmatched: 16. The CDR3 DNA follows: TGTGCCAGCAGCCCGGGACTAGCGGGAGGGTCACATCGGTTAAGCGAGCAGTACTTC. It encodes CASSPGLAGGSHRLSEQYF.

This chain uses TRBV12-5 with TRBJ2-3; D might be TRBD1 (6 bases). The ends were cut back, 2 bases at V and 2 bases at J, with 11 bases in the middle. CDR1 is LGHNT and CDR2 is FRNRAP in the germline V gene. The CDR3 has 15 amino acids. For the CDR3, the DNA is TGTGCTAGTGGTTTGTGGGGGCGCGTCACAGATACGCAGTATTTT. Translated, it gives CASGLWGRVTDTQYF.

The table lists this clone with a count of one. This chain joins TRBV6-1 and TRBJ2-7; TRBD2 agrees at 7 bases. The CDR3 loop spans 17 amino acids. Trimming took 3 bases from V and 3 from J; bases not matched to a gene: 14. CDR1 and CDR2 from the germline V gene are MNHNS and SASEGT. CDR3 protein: CASSDVVTSATGYEQYF. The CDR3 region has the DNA TGTGCCAGCAGTGACGTCGTTACTAGCGCCACGGGCTACGAGCAGTACTTC.

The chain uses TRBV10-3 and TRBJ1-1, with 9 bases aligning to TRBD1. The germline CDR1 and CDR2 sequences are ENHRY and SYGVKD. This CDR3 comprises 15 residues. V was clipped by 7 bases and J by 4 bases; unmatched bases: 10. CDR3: CAIMGRTGVSTEAFF. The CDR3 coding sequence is TGTGCCATCATGGGGAGGACAGGGGTGAGCACTGAAGCTTTCTTT.

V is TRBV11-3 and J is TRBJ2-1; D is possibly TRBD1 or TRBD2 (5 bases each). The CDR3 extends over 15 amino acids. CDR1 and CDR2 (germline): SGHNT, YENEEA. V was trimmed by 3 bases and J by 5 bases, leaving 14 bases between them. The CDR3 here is CASSFRDRSDNEQFF. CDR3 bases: TGTGCCAGCAGCTTCCGGGACCGCAGTGACAATGAGCAGTTCTTC.

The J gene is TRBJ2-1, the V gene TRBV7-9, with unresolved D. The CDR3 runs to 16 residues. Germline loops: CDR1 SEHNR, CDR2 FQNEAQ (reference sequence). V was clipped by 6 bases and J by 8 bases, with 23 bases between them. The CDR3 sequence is CASRRTVGDPSDEQFF. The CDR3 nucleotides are TGTGCCAGCAGACGTACCGTCGGAGATCCCTCAGATGAGCAGTTCTTC.

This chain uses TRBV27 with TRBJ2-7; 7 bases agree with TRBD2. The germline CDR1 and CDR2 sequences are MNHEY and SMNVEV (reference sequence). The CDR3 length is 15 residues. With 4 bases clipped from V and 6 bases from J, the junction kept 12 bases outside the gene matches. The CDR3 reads CASSSVASGLVEQYF. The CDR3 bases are TGTGCCAGCAGTTCCGTGGCTAGCGGACTGGTCGAGCAGTACTTC.

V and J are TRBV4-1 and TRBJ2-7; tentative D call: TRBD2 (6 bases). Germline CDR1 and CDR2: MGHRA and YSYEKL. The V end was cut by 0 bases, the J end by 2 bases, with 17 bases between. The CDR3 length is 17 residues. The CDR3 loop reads CASSQEYPGTPTYEQYF. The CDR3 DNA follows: TGCGCCAGCAGCCAAGAGTATCCTGGGACTCCGACCTACGAGCAGTACTTC.

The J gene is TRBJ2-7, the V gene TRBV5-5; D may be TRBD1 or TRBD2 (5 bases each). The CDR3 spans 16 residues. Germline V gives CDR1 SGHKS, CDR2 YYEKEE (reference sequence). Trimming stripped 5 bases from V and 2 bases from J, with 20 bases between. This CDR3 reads CASSEFGGVVAYEQYF. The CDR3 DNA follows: TGTGCCAGCAGTGAGTTTGGGGGAGTCGTCGCCTACGAGCAGTACTTC.

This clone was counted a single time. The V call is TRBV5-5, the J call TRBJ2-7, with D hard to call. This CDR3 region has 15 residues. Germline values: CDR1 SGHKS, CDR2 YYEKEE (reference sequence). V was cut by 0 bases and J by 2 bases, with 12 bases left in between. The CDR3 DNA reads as TGTGCCAGCAGCTTGGTCCCAGGTGGCACCTACGAGCAGTACTTC. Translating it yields CASSLVPGGTYEQYF.

The CDR3 loop is CASSFGGDTEAFF. For the CDR3, the DNA is TGTGCCAGCAGCTTCGGTGGGGACACTGAAGCTTTCTTT. The V call is TRBV13, the J call TRBJ1-1; D is unresolved. This CDR3 has 13 amino acids. From germline, CDR1 is PRHDT and CDR2 FYEKMQ (reference sequence). V lost 3 bases, J lost 3 bases, and 8 bases lay in between.

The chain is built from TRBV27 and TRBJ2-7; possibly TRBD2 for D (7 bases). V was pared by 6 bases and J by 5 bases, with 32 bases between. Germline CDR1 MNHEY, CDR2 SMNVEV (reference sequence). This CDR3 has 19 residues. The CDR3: CASSRFGTGGTGKDNEQYF. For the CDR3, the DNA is TGTGCCAGCAGCCGTTTCGGGACGGGGGGCACGGGCAAAGACAACGAGCAGTACTTC.

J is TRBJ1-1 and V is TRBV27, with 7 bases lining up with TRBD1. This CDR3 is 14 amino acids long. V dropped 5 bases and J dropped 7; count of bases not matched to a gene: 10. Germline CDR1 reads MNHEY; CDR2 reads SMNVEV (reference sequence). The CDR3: CASSTLTGQGEAFF. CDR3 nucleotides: TGTGCCAGCAGTACGTTGACAGGGCAGGGTGAAGCTTTCTTT.

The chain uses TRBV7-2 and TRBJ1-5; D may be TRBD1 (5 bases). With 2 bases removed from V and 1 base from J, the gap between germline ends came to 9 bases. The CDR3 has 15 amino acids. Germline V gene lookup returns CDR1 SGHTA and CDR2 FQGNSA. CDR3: CASSLRWGSNQPQHF. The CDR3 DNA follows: TGTGCCAGCAGCTTACGGTGGGGGAGCAATCAGCCCCAGCATTTT.

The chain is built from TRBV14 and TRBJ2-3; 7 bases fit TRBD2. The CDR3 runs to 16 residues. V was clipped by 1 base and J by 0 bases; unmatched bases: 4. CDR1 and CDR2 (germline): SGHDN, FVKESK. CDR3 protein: CASSQGGRWSTDTQYF. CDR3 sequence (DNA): TGTGCCAGCAGCCAAGGCGGGAGATGGAGCACAGATACGCAGTATTTT.

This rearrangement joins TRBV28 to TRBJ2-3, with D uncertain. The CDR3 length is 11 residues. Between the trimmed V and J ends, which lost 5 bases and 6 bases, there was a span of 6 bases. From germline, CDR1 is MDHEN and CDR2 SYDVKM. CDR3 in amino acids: CASSAPDTQYF. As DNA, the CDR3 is TGTGCCAGCAGTGCTCCCGATACGCAGTATTTT.

DNA of the CDR3: TGTGCCTCAAGTGGGGTAGGGACCCTCAGGGGTTATGGCTACACCTTC. It yields the protein CASSGVGTLRGYGYTF. The V and J genes are TRBV10-3 and TRBJ1-2; D is possibly TRBD1 (6 bases). This CDR3 has 16 residues. Trimming took 11 bases from V and 5 from J, leaving 27 bases between them. Germline CDR1 and CDR2: ENHRY and SYGVKD.